This TCR beta chain was identified during a study of read filtering for tumor transcriptome and immune sequencing. The overall study: By R-ISS, stages I, II and III held approximately 8, 16 and 7 patients.

From roughly 400 ng of RNA, a library with molecular barcoded alpha/delta and beta/gamma adaptors was made. TCRdb reprocessed the reads with MiXCR, giving one entry per CDR3 protein. The sample includes 130,000 or so distinct CDR3 sequences, about 12% of them seen just once. The CDR3 runs 13 residues. Per the germline V gene, CDR1 is MNHEY and CDR2 is SVGEGT. Trimming removed 6 bases at V and 5 bases at J, with 11 bases between. Only a few counts were recorded for this clonotype. The genes are TRBV6-2 or TRBV6-3 and TRBJ2-1; D gene uncertain. This receptor was taken from a donor aged 40 or older with multiple myeloma. Sequenced input: a population of CD138-negative cells sorted from bone marrow. CDR3 in DNA: TGTGCCAGCAGCCTATCAGGTCACAATGAGCAGTTCTTC. It specifies CASSLSGHNEQFF.